This T cell receptor (beta chain) came from a study of CXCR3-negative and CXCR3-positive naive CD8 T cells. Study results and limitations: CXCR3-positive naive cells carried more hydrophobic TRB CDR3s than CXCR3-negative naive cells did.

Regarding this clonotype: Antigen: not known.

This CDR3 contains 15 residues. CDR1 and CDR2 (germline): LNHDA, SQIVND (reference sequence). Libraries of TRB cDNA were made by 5' RACE and carried UMIs. TCRdb reprocessed the 5' RACE reads; each CDR3 protein has one entry and no DNA is given. Its table records more than 75,000 distinct CDR3 sequences. Source material: naive CXCR3+ CD8+ T cells from blood. Subset noted: CD45RO-CCR7+CD27+CD95- naive CD8+ T cells expressing CXCR3 (TNR3+). The TCR was taken from a human donor in good health. Some clones in this sample may be carry-over from other donors' samples. The rearrangement uses TRBV19 and TRBJ2-2. The CDR3 sequence: CASSIGLTNTGELFF.